This is a list of T cell receptor beta chains from one sample in a study of cytomegalovirus exposure and HLA in healthy donors. Clones were read by immunoSEQ multiplex PCR, and TCRdb kept only the in-frame ones, dropping some. This sample yields more than 85,000 clones, of which more than 9.5% are seen a single time; more than 15% belongs to the top ten. The sequenced material came from PBMCs. These receptor sequences come from a man aged 35 to 55 in good health and CMV-seropositive. CDR3s include the opening cysteine and the closing phenylalanine or tryptophan. D genes are given only for firm matches. Expanded clones are given a class, and other clones once, few, many or no size at all.

J,V,size,length,D,DNA,CDR3
TRBJ2-7,TRBV27,few,15,NA,TGTGCCAGCAGCCACCGGACAGCCGGCTCCTACGAGCAGTACTTC,CASSHRTAGSYEQYF
TRBJ2-1,TRBV7-9,few,17,TRBD2,TGTGCCAGCAGCCTACGGGGACTAGGCGTGGGCGGCGATGAGCAGTTCTTC,CASSLRGLGVGGDEQFF
TRBJ2-3,TRBV29-1,NA,16,TRBD2,TGCAGCGTTGGACCACGGCTAGCGGGACTCACAGATACGCAGTATTTT,CSVGPRLAGLTDTQYF
TRBJ1-1,TRBV6-4,NA,15,NA,TGTGCCAGCAGTGGCCCACAGATCGCGTACACTGAAGCTTTCTTT,CASSGPQIAYTEAFF
TRBJ1-5,TRBV6-6,few,15,NA,TGTGCCAGCAGTTACGGCGACAGGACGACGCAGCCCCAGCATTTT,CASSYGDRTTQPQHF
TRBJ2-6,TRBV7-2,few,14,NA,TGTGCCAGCGCCGACTTCTCTGGGGCCAACGTCCTGACTTTC,CASADFSGANVLTF
TRBJ2-2,TRBV7-9,NA,14,NA,TGTGCCAGCAGCTTAGTGCTAGCGAACGGGGAGCTGTTTTTT,CASSLVLANGELFF
TRBJ2-3,TRBV30,few,12,NA,TGTGCCTGGACAGATCTCACAGATACGCAGTATTTT,CAWTDLTDTQYF
TRBJ1-6,TRBV7-3,NA,16,NA,TGTGCCAGCAGCTTAGGACCGACAGGACCTAACTCACCCCTCCACTTT,CASSLGPTGPNSPLHF
TRBJ2-1,TRBV11-2,few,15,TRBD2,TGTGCCAGCAGGCCGATGGCGGGAGCTTACAATGAGCAGTTCTTC,CASRPMAGAYNEQFF
TRBJ1-2,TRBV27,NA,15,NA,TGTGCCAGCAGTCCCCGGGGATTGGGGGCGGATGGCTACACCTTC,CASSPRGLGADGYTF
TRBJ2-2,TRBV10-3,NA,14,NA,TGTGCCATCAATAACGGGGTTAACACCGGGGAGCTGTTTTTT,CAINNGVNTGELFF
TRBJ2-1,TRBV6-6,NA,14,TRBD2,TGTGCCAGCCAGACTAGCGGGCTTTACAATGAGCAGTTCTTC,CASQTSGLYNEQFF
TRBJ2-5,TRBV13,NA,15,TRBD2,TGTGCCAGCAGCTCAAGGACTAGCGGGGAAGAGACCCAGTACTTC,CASSSRTSGEETQYF
TRBJ2-1,TRBV27,few,12,NA,TGTGCCAGCAGTAACCTAGACAATGAGCAGTTCTTC,CASSNLDNEQFF
TRBJ2-5,TRBV5-1,few,14,NA,TGCGCCAGCAGCCCACTGACTAGACCCGAGACCCAGTACTTC,CASSPLTRPETQYF
TRBJ1-4,TRBV9,few,13,NA,TGTGCCAGCAGCGTAGGGGGCGATGAAAAACTGTTTTTT,CASSVGGDEKLFF
TRBJ2-3,TRBV5-1,NA,15,TRBD2,TGCGCCAGCAGCTTCGCAACTAGCGGCACAGATACGCAGTATTTT,CASSFATSGTDTQYF
TRBJ2-7,TRBV28,few,13,TRBD2,TGTGTAGTAGCGGGAGATTCTCCCTACGAGCAGTACTTC,CVVAGDSPYEQYF
TRBJ2-1,TRBV7-3,few,13,NA,TGTGCCAGCGGCGGGAGAGTAGGGGGTGAGCAGTTCTTC,CASGGRVGGEQFF
TRBJ1-1,TRBV10-1,NA,19,TRBD1,TGCGCCACCAACCGGGGACAGGGGCCCTACCCCAGCCTTAACACTGAAGCTTTCTTT,CATNRGQGPYPSLNTEAFF
TRBJ2-1,TRBV27,few,14,TRBD2,TGTGCCAGCAGGGGACTAGCGGGAGGCAATGAGCAGTTCTTC,CASRGLAGGNEQFF
TRBJ1-2,TRBV2,NA,14,NA,TGTGCCAGCATAGGTAGGAGCCCGGCCTATGGCTACACCTTC,CASIGRSPAYGYTF
TRBJ1-1,TRBV27,NA,17,NA,TGTGCCAGCAGCCTTACAGGGACGAGAACCTTGAACACTGAAGCTTTCTTT,CASSLTGTRTLNTEAFF
TRBJ1-2,TRBV27,few,13,NA,TGTGCCAGCAGTTTACACATAAACTATGGCTACACCTTC,CASSLHINYGYTF
TRBJ2-3,TRBV30,few,15,TRBD2,TGTGCCTGGATGACTAGCGGGAGAGGGACAGATACGCAGTATTTT,CAWMTSGRGTDTQYF
TRBJ2-1,TRBV4-1,NA,18,TRBD2,TGCGCCAGCAGCCTCGAATCTACCGGGACTAGCGGGTTCAATGAGCAGTTCTTC,CASSLESTGTSGFNEQFF
TRBJ2-7,TRBV6-5,few,13,NA,TGTGCCAGCAGTAGGGGGGGATCCTACGAGCAGTACTTC,CASSRGGSYEQYF
TRBJ2-7,TRBV30,few,19,TRBD2,TGTGCCTGGAGTCAAACGTTTTTCGGGACTAGCGGGGATACCTACGAGCAGTACTTC,CAWSQTFFGTSGDTYEQYF
TRBJ2-5,TRBV4-1,few,15,TRBD2,TGCGCCAGCAGCCAACTGGGACTAGCGGAAGAGACCCAGTACTTC,CASSQLGLAEETQYF
TRBJ2-7,TRBV23-1,few,16,TRBD1,TGCGCCAGCAGTCCCACGCGGACAGGGGGCTCCTACGAGCAGTACTTC,CASSPTRTGGSYEQYF
TRBJ1-1,TRBV5-6,NA,15,NA,TGTGCCAGCATCCCCATGTACGGGAGGAGTACTGAAGCTTTCTTT,CASIPMYGRSTEAFF
TRBJ1-1,TRBV30,few,12,NA,TGTGCCTGGAGTGGGGGGGGGACTGAAGCTTTCTTT,CAWSGGGTEAFF
TRBJ2-7,TRBV7-8,few,14,TRBD1,TGTGCCAGCAGCTCTGGACAGGCATCGGGAGAGCAGTACTTC,CASSSGQASGEQYF
TRBJ2-7,TRBV13,NA,16,NA,TGTGCCAGCAGTTCAAGCCGGACCTCTTCTACGGGGGAGCAGTACTTC,CASSSSRTSSTGEQYF
TRBJ2-1,TRBV4-2,NA,19,TRBD2,TGTGCCAGCAGCCAAGTCCCGACTAGCGGACACTCAACAGGGAATGAGCAGTTCTTC,CASSQVPTSGHSTGNEQFF
TRBJ2-1,TRBV27,NA,12,NA,TGTGCCAGCAGTCCGGGGTTCAATGAGCAGTTCTTC,CASSPGFNEQFF
TRBJ1-2,TRBV9,NA,13,NA,TGTGCCAGCAGCGGGAGGACAGTCGATGGCTACACCTTC,CASSGRTVDGYTF
TRBJ1-3,TRBV4-2,few,15,TRBD1,TGTGCCAGCAGCCAAGAGAGGGGGCCTGGAAACACCATATATTTT,CASSQERGPGNTIYF
TRBJ1-1,TRBV5-1,NA,15,TRBD1,TGCGCCAGCAGCTTGGCGGGGGGACAGGGGGCTGAAGCTTTCTTT,CASSLAGGQGAEAFF
TRBJ2-7,TRBV4-1,few,14,NA,TGCGCCAGCAGCGGTCCGGGACAATACTACGAGCAGTACTTC,CASSGPGQYYEQYF
TRBJ1-2,TRBV2,NA,18,TRBD1,TGTGCCAGCAGTGACAGTGTCGAGTTGGCGGACAGGACCTATGGCTACACCTTC,CASSDSVELADRTYGYTF
TRBJ2-7,TRBV6-6,NA,16,TRBD2,TGTGCCAGCAGTTACTCCGGGACTAGCGGGGGGTACGAGCAGTACTTC,CASSYSGTSGGYEQYF
TRBJ2-7,TRBV2,NA,12,NA,TGTGCCAGCAGTGAGCGACACTACGAGCAGTACTTC,CASSERHYEQYF
TRBJ2-1,TRBV5-1,few,15,NA,TGCGCCAGCAGCAAATACAATTACGAACCCAATGAGCAGTTCTTC,CASSKYNYEPNEQFF
TRBJ2-6,TRBV5-1,few,15,NA,TGCGCCAGCAGCTTATACAGCTCTGGGGCCAACGTCCTGACTTTC,CASSLYSSGANVLTF
TRBJ1-5,TRBV5-1,NA,14,NA,TGCGCCAGCAGCTTGAGTGGGGGCCATCAGCCCCAGCATTTT,CASSLSGGHQPQHF
TRBJ2-1,TRBV7-9,NA,18,TRBD2,TGTGCCAGCAGCTTATTAGCCCTGACTAGCGGGCCCGACAATGAGCAGTTCTTC,CASSLLALTSGPDNEQFF
TRBJ2-7,TRBV7-9,few,17,NA,TGTGCCAGCAGCTTAACCACTAGGGTTTGGGACTCCTACGAGCAGTACTTC,CASSLTTRVWDSYEQYF
TRBJ1-6,TRBV2,NA,16,TRBD1,TGTGCCAGCAGTAACAGACAGGGGACCAGTAATTCACCCCTCCACTTT,CASSNRQGTSNSPLHF
TRBJ1-1,TRBV12-5,few,17,NA,TGTGCTAGTGGTTTGAAGACCGGGAGGATGAGGAACACTGAAGCTTTCTTT,CASGLKTGRMRNTEAFF
TRBJ1-5,TRBV6-5,NA,14,TRBD1,TGTGCCAGCAGCCGGGACAGGGGGCAACAGCCCCAGCATTTT,CASSRDRGQQPQHF
TRBJ2-7,TRBV5-3,few,11,TRBD2,TGTCCCCGCGGGGGCTCCTACGAGCAGTACTTC,CPRGGSYEQYF
TRBJ1-5,TRBV9,NA,13,NA,TGTGCCAGCAGCGTAGGGCCCAATCAGCCCCAGCATTTT,CASSVGPNQPQHF
TRBJ2-2,TRBV5-1,NA,15,NA,TGCGCCAGCAGCCTCCTCGCGCGGGAAACCGGGGAGCTGTTTTTT,CASSLLARETGELFF
TRBJ2-1,TRBV29-1,NA,14,TRBD2,TGCAGCCTTACCCGACTAGCGGATTACAATGAGCAGTTCTTC,CSLTRLADYNEQFF
TRBJ2-3,TRBV5-1,NA,15,TRBD2,TGCGCCAGCAGCATAGTAGCGGGAGGGCCAGATACGCAGTATTTT,CASSIVAGGPDTQYF